This T cell receptor beta chain came from a study of cytomegalovirus exposure and HLA in healthy donors. This PCR relied on a set of 60 Vbeta primers and 13 Jbeta primers. The data were produced by immunoSEQ multiplex PCR, yet TCRdb's version contains in-frame clones alone and is incomplete. The sample records 85,000 to 100,000 clones, about 60% being singletons. Germline lookup yields CDR1 SNHLY and CDR2 FYNNEI. This CDR3 region has 15 residues. The V and J ends lost 8 bases and 1 base respectively, with 15 bases between them. The source is a woman between 25 and 40 years old in good health and CMV-seronegative. The chain recombines TRBV2 with TRBJ2-1, with D hard to call. The sample comprised PBMCs. CDR3 region: CASSPPVRSYNEQFF. In DNA, the CDR3 is TGTGCCAGCTCCCCTCCCGTCAGGTCCTACAATGAGCAGTTCTTC.